This T cell receptor (beta chain) was observed in a study of pediatric ulcerative colitis. In the study overall: Most patients had pancolitis, and two had left-sided colitis. General study results and limits: Repertoires came from total lymphocyte DNA, so rare subsets like regulatory T cells may be missed.

There are 13 residues in the CDR3. Germline V gene data show CDR1 as SGHNT and CDR2 as YYREEE (reference sequence). After removal of 7 bases from V and 0 bases from J, the junction contained 3 bases not matched to a gene. The table came from immunoSEQ multiplex PCR; TCRdb's copy has only in-frame clones and leaves some out. The sample lists roughly 49,000 clones; 78% were seen once. With regard to this clone: What it recognizes is unknown.

One to two pinch biopsies were taken from the rectum during colonoscopy. No immunosuppressive drugs were given to ulcerative colitis patients before diagnostic colonoscopy. The chain has TRBV5-4 and TRBJ1-1, with TRBD1 identical over 7 bases. The clonotype was recovered from a girl aged 5-17 years with moderate ulcerative colitis. The sample was gut tissue. CDR3 bases: TGTGCCAGCGGACAGGTTTTGAACACTGAAGCTTTCTTT. Its translation: CASGQVLNTEAFF.